This T cell receptor beta chain was found in a study of chemoradiotherapy in HPV16-positive cancers. Turning to the study itself: Functional T-cell assays on two HPV16-positive patients' cells defined candidate HPV-specific clones and common TCR motifs.

Data came from immunoSEQ multiplex PCR; TCRdb stores just in-frame clones and leaves some out. This table holds about 30,000 clones, about four fifths found once. Over chemoradiotherapy, repertoires were sampled more than once. This clone appeared a single time. The receptor was derived from a human donor with HPV-associated anogenital cancer. The starting material was blood, obtained from a patient who underwent chemoradiotherapy.

The CDR3 DNA reads TGTGCCAGCAGCTTCGGGGGTGCTAACACCGGGGAGCTGTTTTTT. Translating it yields CASSFGGANTGELFF. This chain joins TRBV7-2 and TRBJ2-2, with D perhaps TRBD2 (6 bases). Germline values: CDR1 SGHTA, CDR2 FQGNSA. V was shortened by 3 bases and J by 2 bases, with 10 bases between the two germline ends. This CDR3 is built from 15 residues.